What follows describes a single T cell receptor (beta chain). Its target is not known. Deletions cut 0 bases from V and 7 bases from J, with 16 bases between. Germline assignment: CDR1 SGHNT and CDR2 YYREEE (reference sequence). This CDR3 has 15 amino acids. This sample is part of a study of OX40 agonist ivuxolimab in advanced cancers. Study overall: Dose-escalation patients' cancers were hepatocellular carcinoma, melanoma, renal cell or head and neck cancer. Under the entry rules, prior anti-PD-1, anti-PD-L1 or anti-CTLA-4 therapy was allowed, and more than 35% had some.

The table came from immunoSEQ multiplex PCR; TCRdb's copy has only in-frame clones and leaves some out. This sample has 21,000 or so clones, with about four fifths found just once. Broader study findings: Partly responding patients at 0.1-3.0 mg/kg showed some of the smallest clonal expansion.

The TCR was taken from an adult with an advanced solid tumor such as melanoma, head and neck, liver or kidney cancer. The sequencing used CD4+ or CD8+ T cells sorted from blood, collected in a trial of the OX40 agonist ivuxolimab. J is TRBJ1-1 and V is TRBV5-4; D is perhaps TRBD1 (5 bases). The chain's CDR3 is CASSLGKGFFGEAFF. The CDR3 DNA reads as TGTGCCAGCAGCTTGGGGAAGGGGTTTTTCGGTGAAGCTTTCTTT.